These 8 T cell receptor beta chains originate from one sample sequenced in a study of identical twins. MiXCR was run by TCRdb on the 5' RACE reads, yielding one entry per CDR3 protein. The repertoire holds around 490,000 distinct CDR3 sequences, with roughly an eighth as singletons. The same sample was also used in a study of yellow fever vaccine responses in identical twins.

The sample consisted of CD4+ T cells sorted from blood. These TCRs come from a woman aged 18-29 years in good health.

This clonotype was seen more than once but under ten times. The genes are TRBV24-1 and TRBJ2-6, with D unresolved. V was clipped by 3 bases and J by 0 bases, with 5 bases between them. The CDR3 spans 15 residues. CDR1 and CDR2 (germline): KGHDR, SFDVKD. This CDR3 is CATSDAPSGANVLTF. The CDR3, as DNA: TGTGCCACCAGTGATGCTCCCTCTGGGGCCAACGTCCTGACTTTC.

The genes are TRBV20-1 and TRBJ2-3; 12 bases match TRBD2. The CDR3 contains 18 residues. The trim removed 4 bases at V and 0 bases at J, leaving 11 bases unmatched. Germline V gene data show CDR1 as DFQATT and CDR2 as SNEGSKA (reference sequence). The CDR3 spells CSAKTGTSGLSSTDTQYF. DNA of the CDR3: TGCAGTGCTAAGACCGGGACTAGCGGGCTCTCTAGCACAGATACGCAGTATTTT.

The chain couples TRBV6-2 or TRBV6-3 to TRBJ2-5, with 7 bases that match TRBD2. Germline CDR1 and CDR2: MNHEY and SVGEGT. Trimming at V came to 5 bases and at J to 5 bases, leaving 14 bases not matched to a gene. The CDR3 length is 16 residues. CDR3 coding DNA: TGTGCCAGCAGTCACCTGCGGGAGTCCCACCGGGAGACCCAGTACTTC. Residues: CASSHLRESHRETQYF.

V is TRBV11-2 and J is TRBJ2-2; D is perhaps TRBD1 (6 bases). The CDR3 sequence is 16 residues long. The germline V and J ends were trimmed by 1 base and 3 bases, with 12 bases remaining between them. Germline loops: CDR1 SGHAT, CDR2 FQNNGV. The CDR3 coding sequence is TGTGCCAGCAGCTTAGTCGGACAGAGAGACACCGGGGAGCTGTTTTTT. Its translation: CASSLVGQRDTGELFF.

The chain carries TRBV7-9 and TRBJ2-2; unclear D gene. The CDR3 is 12 amino acids. CDR1 and CDR2 (germline): SEHNR, FQNEAQ (reference sequence). V dropped 6 bases and J dropped 7 bases, with 9 bases sitting between them. CDR3 bases: TGTGCCAGCAGTGGTGTTGTCGGGGAGCTGTTTTTT. Residues: CASSGVVGELFF.

Only a few counts were recorded for this clonotype. The V and J genes are TRBV5-1 and TRBJ2-3, with 8 bases lining up with TRBD2. Germline V CDR1 and CDR2: SGHRS, YFSETQ. V lost 4 bases and J lost 4; bases outside the gene matches: 5. This CDR3 spans 14 amino acids. The CDR3 DNA reads TGCGCCAGCAGCCCGGGGGGGCCCGCAGATACGCAGTATTTT. Translated, it gives CASSPGGPADTQYF.

V is TRBV6-1 and J is TRBJ1-2; 9 bases are shared with TRBD1. With V trimmed by 2 bases and J by 6 bases, 4 bases remained unmatched. CDR3 length: 14 amino acids. Germline V lookup: CDR1 MNHNS, CDR2 SASEGT. The CDR3 coding sequence is TGTGCCAGCAGTGAAAACAGGGGGCGAGATGGCTACACCTTC. Its protein product is CASSENRGRDGYTF.

This chain joins TRBV28 and TRBJ2-6, with a possible D match to TRBD2 (6 bases). Germline CDR1 MDHEN, CDR2 SYDVKM. The CDR3 consists of 17 residues. V lost 6 bases and J 2 bases, leaving 17 bases between the germline ends. As DNA, the CDR3 is TGTGCCAGCAGCACCTCGGGCGGGGCACCTGGGGCCAACGTCCTGACTTTC. It translates to CASSTSGGAPGANVLTF.